The subject of this entry is one TCR beta chain. The antigen is unknown. The entry originates in a study of blood T cells in healthy people across ages. Germline V CDR1 and CDR2: LGHDT, YNNKEL (reference sequence). Trimming removed 0 bases from V and 4 bases from J, with 9 bases in between. The CDR3 consists of 14 residues. With a J-beta primer mix and a sample-barcoded 5' primer, a second PCR ran 7 to 11 cycles. The yield of each sample was at least 2.5 million CDR3-containing paired-end reads. Via MiXCR, TCRdb re-called the 5' RACE reads, giving one row per CDR3 protein. The sample has hundreds of thousands of distinct CDR3 sequences; about 34% are singletons. Whole-study findings and limits: Donor CMV status, an unknown factor, possibly confounded changes in expanded clonotypes. A roughly linear fall in TCR beta diversity per million T cells was seen with increasing age. From one million sequenced T cells, diversity estimates were lower bounds.

The V gene is TRBV3-1, the J gene TRBJ1-1, with no clear D. The clonotype was recovered from a man aged 18 to 29 in good health. The sample was blood. The CDR3 DNA sequence: TGTGCCAGCAGCCAAGACTTCCTTGGCACTGAAGCTTTCTTT. Protein product: CASSQDFLGTEAFF.